This T cell receptor (beta chain) was captured by sequencing in a study of shared clonotypes between healthy human individuals. Points from the study as a whole: The study generally estimated greater richness for naive than memory subsets.

150 to 250 ng DNA, tens of thousands of T cell genomes, went into each sorted-subset replicate PCR. TCRdb's table, derived via immunoSEQ multiplex PCR, lists solely in-frame clones and lacks some. Here the sample spans about a million clones, under 80% being singletons. This clone was seen a handful of times. What it recognizes is unknown. Sample: memory CD4+ T cells sorted from blood. Noted subset: CD45RA-negative fraction. The clonotype comes from a young man in good health.

CDR3 nucleotide sequence: TGTGCCTGGAGTTGGACAGGGGGCATGGGTGGCTACACCTTC. Its protein product is CAWSWTGGMGGYTF. The rearrangement joins TRBV30 to TRBJ1-2; TRBD1 agrees at 11 bases. The CDR3 consists of 14 residues. V lost 2 bases, J lost 7 bases, and 6 bases stayed unmatched. Germline-derived CDR1 and CDR2 are GTSNPN and SVGIG (reference sequence).